The 27 T cell receptor beta chains listed next were all sequenced from one sample in a study of blood T cell repertoires in COVID-19. Data came from immunoSEQ multiplex PCR; TCRdb stores just in-frame clones and leaves some out. This sample has tens of thousands of clones, with more than 85% found just once. The material sequenced was peripheral blood. Receptors originate from a man aged 50-59 years with acute or convalescent COVID-19.

This chain uses TRBV2 with TRBJ2-7, with a possible D match to TRBD2 (5 bases). V lost 4 bases and J lost 1, with 14 bases in between. From germline, CDR1 is SNHLY and CDR2 FYNNEI. The CDR3 loop spans 15 amino acids. CDR3 in DNA: TGTGCCAGCAGTGTTCAGGTTCGAGGGTCCTACGAGCAGTACTTC. Translating it yields CASSVQVRGSYEQYF.

This clone was recorded a few times. The chain uses TRBV28 and TRBJ1-5; TRBD1 matches 7 bases. From germline, CDR1 is MDHEN and CDR2 SYDVKM. The CDR3 has 14 amino acids. V shed 4 bases, J shed 11 bases, and the junction held 11 bases outside the gene matches. The CDR3 loop reads CASSYGTAIPAQHF. CDR3 nucleotides: TGTGCCAGCAGTTATGGGACAGCCATCCCAGCCCAGCATTTT.

The rearrangement joins TRBV18 to TRBJ2-3, with D possibly TRBD1 on 6 matching bases. The V end lost 3 bases, the J end lost 4 bases, and 17 bases lay between the germline ends. The CDR3 has 16 amino acids. Per germline, CDR1 KGHSH and CDR2 LQKENI. CDR3 sequence (DNA): TGTGCCAGCTCACCCCTACAGGGTGCAGAGGCAGATACGCAGTATTTT. Encoded protein: CASSPLQGAEADTQYF.

The chain employs TRBV27 and TRBJ1-5; the match to TRBD1 covers 8 bases. V shed 5 bases and J 3 bases; nucleotides not matched to a gene: 9. Germline values: CDR1 MNHEY, CDR2 SMNVEV (reference sequence). This CDR3 is 16 amino acids long. DNA for the CDR3: TGTGCCAGCAGTGAAGCCGGGACAGGTTACAATCAGCCCCAGCATTTT. Translating gives CASSEAGTGYNQPQHF.

The chain has TRBV6-5 and TRBJ1-2; a possible D gene is TRBD1 (5 bases). Between the trimmed V and J ends, which lost 5 bases and 8 bases, there was a span of 15 bases. The CDR3 loop spans 13 amino acids. Per the germline V gene, CDR1 is MNHEY and CDR2 is SVGAGI. The CDR3 protein is CASSRQQVGGYTF. The CDR3 bases are TGTGCCAGCAGTCGACAGCAGGTGGGAGGCTACACCTTC.

The chain carries TRBV1 and TRBJ2-4; the table's D call TRBD1 went unverified against the DNA. TRBV1 constitutes a pseudogene. The CDR3 is made up of 15 amino acids. CDR3 protein: CTSSPGTGLESIQYF. The DNA for the CDR3 is TGCACCAGCAGCCCAGGTACAGGGTTGGAGAGCATTCAGTACTTC.

The chain is built from TRBV3-1 (or the pseudogene TRBV3-2) and TRBJ1-3; perhaps TRBD1 as D (5 bases). With 4 bases removed from V and 2 bases from J, the gap between germline ends came to 9 bases. The V gene's germline CDR1 is LGHDT and CDR2 YNNKEL (reference sequence). The CDR3 has 14 amino acids. The CDR3 reads CASSPKGAGNTIYF. Written as DNA, the CDR3 is TGTGCCAGCAGCCCGAAAGGGGCTGGAAACACCATATATTTT.

This clone was seen only once. The chain links TRBV5-6 to TRBJ1-6; D is perhaps TRBD1 (6 bases). The CDR3 consists of 16 residues. Trimming took off 2 bases at V and 0 bases at J, with 9 bases between the two ends. Per the germline V gene, CDR1 is SGHDT and CDR2 is YYEEEE. CDR3 loop: CASSFGQSSYNSPLHF. CDR3 coding DNA: TGTGCCAGCAGCTTCGGACAGAGCTCCTATAATTCACCCCTCCACTTT.

V usage is TRBV2 and J usage is TRBJ2-7; 8 bases are a match to TRBD2. The CDR3 runs 13 residues. Germline V gene data show CDR1 as SNHLY and CDR2 as FYNNEI. With 4 bases clipped from V and 5 bases from J, the junction kept 4 bases outside the gene matches. The DNA of the CDR3 is TGTGCCAGCAGTGTGGAGCGGGAGAACGAGCAGTACTTC. Translation: CASSVERENEQYF.

This chain joins TRBV7-9 and TRBJ2-1, with 11 bases that match TRBD2. V was pared by 5 bases and J by 4 bases, with 4 bases of the junction left unmatched. CDR1 is SEHNR and CDR2 is FQNEAQ in the germline V gene (reference sequence). This CDR3 comprises 15 residues. The CDR3 region is CASSPGTSGYNEQFF. The CDR3 bases are TGTGCCAGCAGCCCAGGGACTAGCGGTTACAATGAGCAGTTCTTC. Complete variable domain (other parts from reference TRBV7-9 and TRBJ2-1): DTGVSQNPRHKITKRGQNVTFRCDPISEHNRLYWYRQTLGQGPEFLTYFQNEAQLEKSRLLSDRFSAERPKGSFSTLEIQRTEQGDSAMYLCASSPGTSGYNEQFFGPGTRLTVL.

This sequence joins TRBV24-1 and TRBJ2-1; TRBD1 matches at 8 bases. With V trimmed by 7 bases and J by 6 bases, 7 bases remained unmatched. Looked up from germline, CDR1 is KGHDR and CDR2 is SFDVKD. This CDR3 is 14 amino acids long. CDR3 sequence: CATRPTGGSNEQFF. CDR3 DNA: TGTGCCACCAGGCCTACAGGGGGTAGCAATGAGCAGTTCTTC.

The rearrangement joins TRBV6-5 to TRBJ2-3; maybe TRBD2 (6 bases). Trimming pared 4 bases from V and 3 bases from J, leaving 11 bases between. The CDR3 spans 14 residues. From germline, CDR1 is MNHEY and CDR2 SVGAGI. CDR3 nucleotides: TGTGCCAGCAGTTTGGGACTCTCAACAGATACGCAGTATTTT. This translates into CASSLGLSTDTQYF.

This chain links TRBV2 with TRBJ2-7, with 7 bases that match TRBD1. Germline-derived CDR1 and CDR2 are SNHLY and FYNNEI. Unmatched junction bases numbered 14, after V lost 5 bases and J lost 7 bases. The CDR3 consists of 15 residues. The CDR3 DNA sequence: TGTGCCAGCAGTCCCCCGTTACAGGGGATGAGGGAGCAGTACTTC. Its protein is CASSPPLQGMREQYF.

The genes are TRBV10-2 and TRBJ2-6; tentatively, D is TRBD1 (7 bases). Germline V gene sequence: CDR1 WSHSY, CDR2 SAAADI. The CDR3 is made up of 17 amino acids. Trimming shortened V by 3 bases and J by 2 bases, and 14 bases separated the two germline ends. The CDR3 is CASSEARGVPGANVLTF. CDR3 sequence (DNA): TGCGCCAGCAGTGAAGCCAGGGGGGTGCCTGGGGCCAACGTCCTGACTTTC.

This sequence joins TRBV20-1 and TRBJ2-1; the match to TRBD2 covers 14 bases. Looked up from germline, CDR1 is DFQATT and CDR2 is SNEGSKA (reference sequence). This CDR3 is built from 16 residues. Losses at the gene ends were 3 bases for V and 8 bases for J; bases not matched to a gene: 9. In nucleotides, the CDR3 is TGCAGTGCTAGTTCCCGACTAGCGGGAGGGCCCGATGAGCAGTTCTTC. Its translation: CSASSRLAGGPDEQFF.

The genes are TRBV19 and TRBJ1-6; D may be TRBD1 (5 bases). Per the germline V gene, CDR1 is LNHDA and CDR2 is SQIVND (reference sequence). There are 14 residues in the CDR3. Trimming shortened V by 6 bases and J by 10 bases, and 16 bases separated the two germline ends. The CDR3 region is CASSRGGEGSPLHF. The DNA for the CDR3 is TGTGCCAGTAGCCGGGGGGGGGAAGGATCACCCCTCCACTTT.

This rearrangement joins TRBV11-2 to TRBJ2-3; 9 nucleotides agree with TRBD2. Germline V CDR1 and CDR2: SGHAT, FQNNGV. Unmatched junction bases numbered 9, after V lost 0 bases and J lost 5 bases. The CDR3 loop spans 17 amino acids. The CDR3 DNA is TGTGCCAGCAGCTTAGACCGGGGGGTAGCGGGAGAAGATACGCAGTATTTT. As protein: CASSLDRGVAGEDTQYF.

J is TRBJ2-1 and V is TRBV6-5; possibly TRBD1 for D (6 bases). CDR3 length equals 15 residues. Germline V CDR1 and CDR2: MNHEY, SVGAGI. Trimming pared 6 bases from V and 3 bases from J, leaving 15 bases between. The CDR3 protein is CASSRGPSLYNEQFF. The CDR3 nucleotides are TGTGCCAGCAGCAGGGGCCCCAGTCTCTACAATGAGCAGTTCTTC.

The V call is TRBV2, the J call TRBJ2-3; TRBD1 aligns across 8 bases. This CDR3 is 15 amino acids long. Germline V gene lookup returns CDR1 SNHLY and CDR2 FYNNEI. The junction had 6 bases not matched to a gene; V was cut back by 6 bases and J by 1 base. As DNA, the CDR3 is TGTGCCAGCAGCCCGACAGGGGTCGGCACAGATACGCAGTATTTT. Translated, it gives CASSPTGVGTDTQYF.

This chain uses TRBV19 with TRBJ1-3, with 9 bases lining up with TRBD1. Germline trimming cut 7 bases from V and 4 bases from J; bases unmatched to any gene: 8. This CDR3 region has 15 residues. Germline V lookup: CDR1 LNHDA, CDR2 SQIVND (reference sequence). DNA of the CDR3: TGTGCCAGTACCACGGGACAGGGACTAGGAAACACCATATATTTT. Protein: CASTTGQGLGNTIYF.

This rearrangement joins TRBV14 to TRBJ1-2; D call uncertain. This CDR3 comprises 13 residues. Germline values: CDR1 SGHDN, CDR2 FVKESK. V shed 5 bases and J shed 6 bases, with 13 bases lying between them. CDR3 DNA sequence: TGTGCCAGCAGCTATCGATCGGGGAATGGCTACACCTTC. Translation gives CASSYRSGNGYTF.

The chain is built from TRBV15 and TRBJ2-1; D gene ambiguous. The CDR3 contains 13 residues. Deletions cut 2 bases from V and 3 bases from J, with 5 bases between. The germline V gene has CDR1 LNHNV and CDR2 YYDKDF (reference sequence). DNA for the CDR3: TGTGCCACCAGCAGATCAGGCTACAATGAGCAGTTCTTC. Protein: CATSRSGYNEQFF.

In this sample, this clone turned up once. The rearrangement joins TRBV6-5 to TRBJ1-6, with D possibly TRBD1 on 6 matching bases. CDR1 and CDR2 (germline): MNHEY, SVGAGI. Deletions cut 4 bases from V and 3 bases from J, with 7 bases between. The CDR3 runs 14 residues. The chain's CDR3 is CASSWDNYNSPLHF. The CDR3 bases are TGTGCCAGCAGTTGGGACAACTATAATTCACCCCTCCACTTT.

The chain uses TRBV7-9 and TRBJ1-6; possible D gene TRBD1, 6 bases. The V gene lost 5 bases and the J gene lost 7 bases, with 18 bases spanning the gap. The CDR3 runs 16 residues. Looked up from germline, CDR1 is SEHNR and CDR2 is FQNEAQ (reference sequence). DNA for the CDR3: TGTGCCAGCAGCCGGCCAACTGGACAGACCAATTCACCCCTCCACTTT. Amino acid sequence: CASSRPTGQTNSPLHF.

The gene calls are TRBV5-1 and TRBJ1-2; 7 nucleotides line up with TRBD1. Germline V gives CDR1 SGHRS, CDR2 YFSETQ. V lost 7 bases, J lost 8 bases, and 14 bases stayed unmatched. The CDR3 is made up of 14 amino acids. CDR3 sequence reads: CASEGPKTGTGYTF. The CDR3 DNA reads as TGCGCCAGCGAGGGCCCCAAGACAGGGACGGGCTACACCTTC.

The chain joins TRBV27 to TRBJ1-1; tentatively, D is TRBD1 (5 bases). The CDR3 has 13 amino acids. The germline gives CDR1 MNHEY, CDR2 SMNVEV (reference sequence). The V and J ends lost 4 bases and 4 bases respectively, with 10 bases between them. This CDR3 reads CASSSAGTTEAFF. CDR3 DNA sequence: TGTGCCAGCAGTTCAGCGGGGACCACTGAAGCTTTCTTT.

The chain links TRBV12-3 or TRBV12-4 to TRBJ1-1; no clear D. V gave up 6 bases and J gave up 4 bases, with 12 bases separating them. The CDR3 is 13 residues long. This CDR3 is CASSPYEGTEAFF. CDR3 bases: TGTGCCAGCAGCCCCTACGAGGGCACTGAAGCTTTCTTT.